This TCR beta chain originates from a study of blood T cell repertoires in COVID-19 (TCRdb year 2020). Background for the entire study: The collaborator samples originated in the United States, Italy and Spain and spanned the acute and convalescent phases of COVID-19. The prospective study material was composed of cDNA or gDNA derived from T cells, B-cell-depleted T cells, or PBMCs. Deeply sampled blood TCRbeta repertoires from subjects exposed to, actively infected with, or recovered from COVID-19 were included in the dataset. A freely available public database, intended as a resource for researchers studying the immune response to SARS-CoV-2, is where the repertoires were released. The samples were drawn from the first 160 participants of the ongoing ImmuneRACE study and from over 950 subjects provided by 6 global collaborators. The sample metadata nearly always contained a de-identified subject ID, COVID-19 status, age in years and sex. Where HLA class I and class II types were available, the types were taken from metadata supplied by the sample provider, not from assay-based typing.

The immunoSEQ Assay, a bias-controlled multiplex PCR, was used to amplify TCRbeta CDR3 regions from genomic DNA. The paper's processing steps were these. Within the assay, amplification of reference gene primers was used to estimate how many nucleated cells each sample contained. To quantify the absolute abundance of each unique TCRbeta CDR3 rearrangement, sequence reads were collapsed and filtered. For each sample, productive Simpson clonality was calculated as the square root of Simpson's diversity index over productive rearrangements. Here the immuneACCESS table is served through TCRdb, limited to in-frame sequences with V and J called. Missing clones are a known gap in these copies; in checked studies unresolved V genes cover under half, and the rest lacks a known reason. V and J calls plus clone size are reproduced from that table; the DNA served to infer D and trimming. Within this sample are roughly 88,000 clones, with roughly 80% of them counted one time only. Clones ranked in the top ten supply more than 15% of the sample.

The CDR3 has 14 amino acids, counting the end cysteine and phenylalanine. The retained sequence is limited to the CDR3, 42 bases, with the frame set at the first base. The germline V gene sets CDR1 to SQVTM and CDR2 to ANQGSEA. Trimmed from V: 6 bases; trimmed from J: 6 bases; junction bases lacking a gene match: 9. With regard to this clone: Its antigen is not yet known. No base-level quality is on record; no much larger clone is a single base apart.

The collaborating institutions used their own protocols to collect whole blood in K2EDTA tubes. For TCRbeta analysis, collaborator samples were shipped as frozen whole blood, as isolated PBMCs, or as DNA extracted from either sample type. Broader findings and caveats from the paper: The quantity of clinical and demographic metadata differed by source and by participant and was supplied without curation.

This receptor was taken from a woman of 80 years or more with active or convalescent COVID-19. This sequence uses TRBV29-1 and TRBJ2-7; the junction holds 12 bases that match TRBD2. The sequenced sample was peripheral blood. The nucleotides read TGCAGCGTCGTTGCACTAGCGGGAGGTAGCGAGCAGTACTTC. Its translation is CSVVALAGGSEQYF.